The 30 T cell receptor beta chains in this list originate from one sample, sequenced in a study of response to subunit inactivated influenza vaccine. TCRdb re-analysed the RT-PCR reads in MiXCR, keeping a single row per CDR3 protein. The table has around 710,000 distinct CDR3 sequences, around 14% seen once. The input for sequencing was PBMCs from blood, taken 14 to 15 days before vaccination. The receptors shown here come from a man aged 50 or older who received an inactivated influenza vaccine.

CDR3: CASKGTSGPQETQYF. CDR3 coding DNA: TGTGCCAGCAAGGGGACTAGCGGCCCACAAGAGACCCAGTACTTC. The chain has TRBV6-1 and TRBJ2-5, with 11 bases that match TRBD2. The germline V gene encodes CDR1 MNHNS and CDR2 SASEGT. V lost 7 bases to trimming and J lost 2 bases; unmatched junction nucleotides: 6. This CDR3 has 15 amino acids.

In its sample, this clonotype was seen a few times. The chain uses TRBV10-3 and TRBJ1-5, with 9 bases aligning to TRBD1. The germline gives CDR1 ENHRY, CDR2 SYGVKD. V gave up 0 bases and J gave up 2 bases; unmatched junction bases: 11. The CDR3 is 19 amino acids. The CDR3 DNA sequence: TGTGCCATCAGTGAGTCAAGGGGCACAGGGGGCGCGGGCAATCAGCCCCAGCATTTT. Its protein product is CAISESRGTGGAGNQPQHF.

The gene calls are TRBV27 and TRBJ2-1; TRBD1 is a possible D gene (5 bases). Trimming took 3 bases from V and 3 from J, leaving 12 bases between them. Germline V gives CDR1 MNHEY, CDR2 SMNVEV (reference sequence). This CDR3 has 15 amino acids. The CDR3 loop is CASSFVGENYNEQFF. The DNA for the CDR3 is TGTGCCAGCAGTTTTGTAGGGGAAAACTACAATGAGCAGTTCTTC.

V gene TRBV12-3 or TRBV12-4 combines with J gene TRBJ2-7, with TRBD2 matching 8 bases. CDR3 size: 14 residues. V lost 6 bases and J lost 0; bases outside the gene matches: 4. This chain's CDR3 is CASRTSDHSYEQYF. In DNA form, the CDR3 reads TGTGCCAGCAGGACTAGCGACCACTCCTACGAGCAGTACTTC.

The chain uses TRBV6-5 and TRBJ2-7, with 10 bases aligning to TRBD1. V lost 0 bases to trimming and J lost 5 bases; unmatched junction nucleotides: 1. The germline V gene encodes CDR1 MNHEY and CDR2 SVGAGI. CDR3 length: 14 residues. The CDR3 nucleotides are TGTGCCAGCAGTTACTCCGGGACAGGGGACGAGCAGTACTTC. It translates to CASSYSGTGDEQYF.

This chain links TRBV11-2 with TRBJ2-3, with TRBD2 identical over 12 bases. The CDR3 runs to 15 residues. The V and J ends lost 4 bases and 5 bases, in that order; junction bases with no gene match: 4. Per germline, CDR1 SGHAT and CDR2 FQNNGV. CDR3 sequence reads: CASSSSGGAKDTQYF. The CDR3, as DNA: TGTGCCAGCAGCTCTAGCGGGGGGGCCAAAGATACGCAGTATTTT.

The gene calls are TRBV20-1 and TRBJ1-2; TRBD1 matches 9 bases. J gave up 6 bases and V 5 bases, and 1 base lay outside the gene matches. CDR1 and CDR2 from the germline V gene are DFQATT and SNEGSKA (reference sequence). The CDR3 runs to 11 residues. The CDR3 loop reads CSAGTGNGYTF. The DNA of the CDR3 is TGCAGTGCTGGGACAGGGAATGGCTACACCTTC.

This clonotype has only a few counts. The V call is TRBV20-1, the J call TRBJ2-2; TRBD2 aligns across 8 bases. The CDR3 runs to 15 residues. The J segment lost 3 bases and the V segment lost 5 bases, leaving 8 bases of the junction unmatched. CDR1 and CDR2 (germline): DFQATT, SNEGSKA (reference sequence). Written as DNA, the CDR3 is TGCAGTGCTGGCAACAGCGGGAGTTACACCGGGGAGCTGTTTTTT. This translates into CSAGNSGSYTGELFF.

This clonotype was seen only a few times. This clone may be a read error of a much larger clone one base away. V and J are TRBV6-2 or TRBV6-3 and TRBJ2-5, with no clear D. V lost 5 bases to trimming and J lost 3 bases, with 4 bases between them. This CDR3 is built from 11 residues. Germline values: CDR1 MNHEY, CDR2 SVGEGT. For the CDR3, the DNA is TGTGCCAGCAGTCGTAAAGAGACCCAGTACTTC. Encoded protein: CASSRKETQYF.

This clonotype came up many times. The J gene is TRBJ2-2, the V gene TRBV6-2 or TRBV6-3; a possible D gene is TRBD2 (5 bases). V was clipped by 0 bases and J by 6 bases, with 8 bases between them. The CDR3 is 14 amino acids. Germline loops: CDR1 MNHEY, CDR2 SVGEGT. The CDR3 loop reads CASSYSGESGELFF. The CDR3 DNA follows: TGTGCCAGCAGTTACTCCGGGGAGTCCGGGGAGCTGTTTTTT.

This clonotype was observed a few times. Here the CDR3 reads CASSQGRRGGNEQFF. Here the CDR3 DNA reads TGTGCCAGCAGCCAAGGGCGGAGGGGGGGCAATGAGCAGTTCTTC. This chain joins TRBV3-1 and TRBJ2-1; D might be TRBD2 (7 bases). The germline V gene has CDR1 LGHDT and CDR2 YNNKEL (reference sequence). CDR3 length equals 15 residues. V lost 1 base to trimming and J lost 6 bases, with 13 bases between them.

This clonotype was seen a handful of times. This rearrangement joins TRBV4-3 to TRBJ2-7; 7 nucleotides match TRBD1. Germline CDR1 LGHNA, CDR2 YSLEER. V shed 3 bases, J shed 5 bases, and the junction held 10 bases outside the gene matches. The CDR3 has 15 residues. The CDR3 reads CASSQALTGFDEQYF. The CDR3 DNA follows: TGCGCCAGCAGCCAGGCTCTGACAGGGTTCGACGAGCAGTACTTC.

The chain recombines TRBV25-1 with TRBJ2-1, with D unclear. V was pared by 2 bases and J by 6 bases, with 17 bases between. The CDR3 runs 16 residues. CDR1 and CDR2 (germline): MGHDK, SYGVNS. The CDR3 nucleotides read TGTGCCAGCAGTGAAGTGGGCAATGGTCCTCTCAATGAGCAGTTCTTC. It translates to CASSEVGNGPLNEQFF.

The chain carries TRBV24-1 and TRBJ2-3, with TRBD2 identical over 8 bases. The trim removed 0 bases at V and 5 bases at J, leaving 3 bases unmatched. This CDR3 contains 15 residues. CDR1 is KGHDR and CDR2 is SFDVKD in the germline V gene. CDR3 region: CATSDLRGGRDTQYF. The DNA of the CDR3 is TGTGCCACCAGTGATTTGCGGGGGGGGCGAGATACGCAGTATTTT.

This clonotype was found a few times. The J gene is TRBJ2-6, the V gene TRBV20-1; D perhaps matches TRBD2 (5 bases). Trimming took off 6 bases at V and 0 bases at J, with 24 bases between the two ends. This CDR3 region has 19 residues. The germline V gene encodes CDR1 DFQATT and CDR2 SNEGSKA (reference sequence). The CDR3 DNA reads as TGCAGTGCGCCTTTGGCGAGGGCGGCATTAAACTCTGGGGCCAACGTCCTGACTTTC. This translates into CSAPLARAALNSGANVLTF.

The J gene is TRBJ2-5, the V gene TRBV30; a possible D gene is TRBD2 (5 bases). Trimming cost V 0 bases and J 5 bases, with 7 bases left between them. The germline CDR1 and CDR2 sequences are GTSNPN and SVGIG (reference sequence). The CDR3 has 12 amino acids. The CDR3 spells CAWSVERETQYF. CDR3 sequence (DNA): TGTGCCTGGAGTGTAGAGCGGGAGACCCAGTACTTC.

This clonotype has more than one count but fewer than ten. The junction differs from germline at one of its ends, possibly a read error. The genes are TRBV5-1 and TRBJ2-1; 9 bases agree with TRBD1. The CDR3 has 15 amino acids. Germline CDR1 reads SGHRS; CDR2 reads YFSETQ. CDR3 bases: TGCGCCAGCAGCTCACAGGGGGCTTCCTACAATGAGCAGGTCTTC. Translation gives CASSSQGASYNEQVF.

The chain couples TRBV24-1 to TRBJ2-3; D may be TRBD2 (5 bases). V shed 4 bases and J shed 6 bases, with 7 bases lying between them. The CDR3 consists of 12 residues. CDR1 is KGHDR and CDR2 is SFDVKD in the germline V gene. The CDR3 sequence is CATSERVDTQYF. The CDR3 DNA sequence: TGTGCCACCAGTGAGCGGGTGGATACGCAGTATTTT.

There are a few counts of this clonotype. The chain is built from TRBV5-1 and TRBJ1-2, with D maybe TRBD1 (5 bases). Germline loops: CDR1 SGHRS, CDR2 YFSETQ. The ends were cut back, 4 bases at V and 3 bases at J, with 16 bases in the middle. This CDR3 is 15 amino acids long. As DNA, the CDR3 is TGCGCCAGCAGCCCCACCGGGACTGCGGACTATGGCTACACCTTC. Residues: CASSPTGTADYGYTF.

Only a few counts were recorded for this clonotype. This rearrangement joins TRBV20-1 to TRBJ2-7; no definite D call. V lost 4 bases and J lost 2, with 12 bases in between. Germline CDR1 DFQATT, CDR2 SNEGSKA (reference sequence). This CDR3 has 13 residues. The CDR3 spells CSATPDGTYEQYF. The CDR3 DNA reads as TGCAGTGCTACCCCGGACGGTACCTACGAGCAGTACTTC.

The chain recombines TRBV12-3 or TRBV12-4 with TRBJ2-6, with D perhaps matching TRBD1 (6 bases). The CDR3 sequence is 15 residues long. V was shortened by 5 bases and J by 1 base, with 9 bases between the two germline ends. The CDR3 spells CASSTGHSGANVLTF. CDR3 DNA: TGTGCCAGCAGTACGGGACATTCTGGGGCCAACGTCCTGACTTTC.

This clonotype has ten or more counts. The chain combines TRBV28 with TRBJ2-1; TRBD2 matches 8 bases. This CDR3 comprises 15 residues. CDR1 MDHEN and CDR2 SYDVKM come from the germline V gene. V lost 5 bases and J lost 3; bases outside the gene matches: 6. CDR3 region: CASSEREIDYNEQFF. In DNA form, the CDR3 reads TGTGCCAGCAGTGAGCGGGAGATCGACTACAATGAGCAGTTCTTC.

V usage is TRBV20-1 and J usage is TRBJ2-7; D not certain. This CDR3 contains 13 residues. Trimming shortened V by 3 bases and J by 6 bases, and 15 bases separated the two germline ends. CDR1 is DFQATT, CDR2 SNEGSKA, per germline (reference sequence). The CDR3 DNA sequence: TGCAGTGCTAGGGGCGGCGTTGATGGCGAGCAGTACTTC. This translates into CSARGGVDGEQYF.

The rearrangement uses TRBV3-1 and TRBJ2-1; D may be TRBD1 or TRBD2 (5 bases each). The CDR3 spans 15 residues. V was pared by 0 bases and J by 9 bases, with 15 bases between. Germline lookup yields CDR1 LGHDT and CDR2 YNNKEL (reference sequence). Here the CDR3 DNA reads TGTGCCAGCAGCCAAGAAGTTCTGGGGGTCACTGAGCAGTTCTTC. Encoded protein: CASSQEVLGVTEQFF.

This clonotype was picked up many times. V gene TRBV6-2 or TRBV6-3 combines with J gene TRBJ2-3; 7 nucleotides match TRBD1. CDR3 size: 17 residues. CDR1 MNHEY and CDR2 SVGEGT come from the germline V gene. The V segment lost 8 bases and the J segment 0 bases; nucleotides outside the gene matches: 14. The CDR3: CASRTPGQPSSTDTQYF. The CDR3 coding sequence is TGTGCCAGCCGAACTCCGGGACAGCCATCCAGCACAGATACGCAGTATTTT.

The CDR3 spells CSATPSGGAYEQYF. Written as DNA, the CDR3 is TGCAGTGCAACACCTAGCGGGGGGGCCTACGAGCAGTACTTC. The V call is TRBV20-1, the J call TRBJ2-7; 12 bases line up with TRBD2. The germline CDR1 and CDR2 sequences are DFQATT and SNEGSKA (reference sequence). The CDR3 loop spans 14 amino acids. Trimming cost V 6 bases and J 2 bases; bases outside gene matches: 5.

This clonotype was seen at least ten times. The rearrangement links TRBV14 to TRBJ2-1; 11 bases agree with TRBD2. With 7 bases clipped from V and 2 bases from J, the junction kept 4 bases outside the gene matches. Germline CDR1 is SGHDN and CDR2 is FVKESK. The CDR3 sequence is 15 residues long. The chain's CDR3 is CASIGSGRAYNEQFF. CDR3 sequence (DNA): TGTGCCAGCATAGGTAGCGGGAGGGCCTACAATGAGCAGTTCTTC.

This chain connects TRBV7-2 to TRBJ2-3; unclear D gene. CDR1 is SGHTA, CDR2 FQGNSA, per germline. This CDR3 spans 15 amino acids. Trimming took 1 base from V and 2 from J, leaving 10 bases between them. For the CDR3, the DNA is TGTGCCAGCAGCTTAGTAAGACTCAACACAGATACGCAGTATTTT. As protein: CASSLVRLNTDTQYF.

To note about this clonotype: This could be a read error, since a much larger clone is one nucleotide away. The chain links TRBV5-1 to TRBJ2-7, with D perhaps matching TRBD2 (5 bases). Germline values: CDR1 SGHRS, CDR2 YFSETQ. V lost 5 bases and J 4 bases, leaving 19 bases between the germline ends. This CDR3 region has 15 residues. The chain's CDR3 is CASSLVGNRGYEQYF. CDR3 DNA sequence: TGCGCCAGCAGTCTGGTCGGGAACAGAGGATACGAGCAGTACTTC.

The V gene is TRBV15, the J gene TRBJ2-5; 9 positions agree with TRBD1. This CDR3 region has 14 residues. Trimming took 3 bases from V and 7 from J; bases not matched to a gene: 6. The germline CDR1 and CDR2 sequences are LNHNV and YYDKDF (reference sequence). In DNA form, the CDR3 reads TGTGCCACCAGCAGGGACCCGGGACAGGGGACCCAGTACTTC. Protein: CATSRDPGQGTQYF.